The 22 T cell receptor beta chains in this list originate from one sample, sequenced in a study of regulatory T cells in long-lasting Graves disease. Time point defined: persistent/refractory GD, antithyroid drugs over 5 years with positive TRAb. There was RNA extracted from PBMCs, and the TCR library was made from it. Relying on iRepertoire HTBI primers and Arm-PCR of CDR3 regions, the team built TCR beta libraries. TCRdb passed the multiplex PCR reads through MiXCR, listing each CDR3 protein once. The data hold roughly 430,000 distinct CDR3 sequences, with around 20% observed a single time. Sample: peripheral blood mononuclear cells (PBMCs), taken when the disease was refractory, from a patient treated with antithyroid drugs. The receptor source for this set is a female donor with Graves disease.

This sequence joins TRBV20-1 and TRBJ2-1; 7 bases match TRBD2. Germline-derived CDR1 and CDR2 are DFQATT and SNEGSKA (reference sequence). V lost 0 bases to trimming and J lost 2 bases; unmatched junction nucleotides: 4. This CDR3 has 15 residues. Here the CDR3 DNA reads TGCAGTGCTAGAGATCCTAGCGGCCCCTACAATGAGCAGTTCTTC. Encoded protein: CSARDPSGPYNEQFF.

This clonotype occurred a few times. This chain uses TRBV10-3 with TRBJ2-5; the match to TRBD2 covers 12 bases. V lost 4 bases to trimming and J lost 5 bases; unmatched junction nucleotides: 8. The CDR3 extends over 16 amino acids. Looked up from germline, CDR1 is ENHRY and CDR2 is SYGVKD. The CDR3 nucleotides are TGTGCCATCAGTGTGCTAGCGGGAGGGCCGGGCGAGACCCAGTACTTC. Residues: CAISVLAGGPGETQYF.

The chain joins TRBV4-1 to TRBJ1-1; no reliable D call. Trimming removed 2 bases at V and 7 bases at J, with 8 bases between. This CDR3 spans 12 amino acids. CDR1 and CDR2 (germline): MGHRA, YSYEKL. CDR3 in amino acids: CASSQTPNEAFF. For the CDR3, the DNA is TGCGCCAGCAGCCAAACCCCAAATGAAGCTTTCTTT.

The chain joins TRBV7-9 to TRBJ2-7; TRBD2 matches at 9 bases. After removal of 0 bases from V and 6 bases from J, the junction contained 9 bases not matched to a gene. CDR3 length equals 16 residues. The V gene's germline CDR1 is SEHNR and CDR2 FQNEAQ (reference sequence). The CDR3 DNA reads TGTGCCAGCAGCTTAGCCACTAGCGGGCCGTGGTCCGAGCAGTACTTC. Its protein is CASSLATSGPWSEQYF.

There are a few counts of this clonotype. The J gene is TRBJ1-1, the V gene TRBV6-4; D is undetermined. The CDR3 is 13 residues long. With 2 bases removed from V and 2 bases from J, the gap between germline ends came to 6 bases. Germline V CDR1 and CDR2: MRHNA, SNTAGT. The DNA for the CDR3 is TGTGCCAGCAGTGACGGGGTTAACACTGAAGCTTTCTTT. It translates to CASSDGVNTEAFF.

This clonotype was seen more than once but under ten times. In nucleotides, the CDR3 is TGTGCCAGCTCACCACCCGAGACAGTCTTCCAAGAGACCCAGTACTTC. It translates to CASSPPETVFQETQYF. This chain uses TRBV18 with TRBJ2-5, with a possible D match to TRBD1 (5 bases). This CDR3 region has 16 residues. Germline values: CDR1 KGHSH, CDR2 LQKENI. Trimming took off 0 bases at V and 1 base at J, with 12 bases between the two ends.

The rearrangement joins TRBV20-1 to TRBJ2-7; TRBD1 is a possible D gene (7 bases). Germline CDR1 is DFQATT and CDR2 is SNEGSKA (reference sequence). The CDR3 has 16 amino acids. Trimming cost V 0 bases and J 2 bases, with 17 bases left between them. Here the CDR3 DNA reads TGCAGTGCTAGAGATTTTGGCCAGGGGGGTACCTACGAGCAGTACTTC. This encodes CSARDFGQGGTYEQYF.

In this sample, this clonotype turned up many times. The chain has TRBV12-3 or TRBV12-4 and TRBJ2-7; no clear D. The CDR3 is 12 residues long. Trimming took 7 bases from V and 6 from J, leaving 13 bases between them. Written as DNA, the CDR3 is TGTGCCAGCACCGTCCCCCCCCTCGAGCAGTACTTC. This gives the protein CASTVPPLEQYF.

This clonotype has only a few counts. J is TRBJ2-7 and V is TRBV7-9, with D perhaps matching TRBD1 or TRBD2 (5 bases each). Trimming shortened V by 2 bases and J by 6 bases, and 8 bases separated the two germline ends. The germline V gene has CDR1 SEHNR and CDR2 FQNEAQ (reference sequence). The CDR3 runs to 12 residues. CDR3 in amino acids: CASSLWGTEQYF. Written as DNA, the CDR3 is TGTGCCAGCAGCTTATGGGGGACCGAGCAGTACTTC.

On this clonotype: A read error may explain this, as a much larger clone is one base away. The V and J genes are TRBV28 and TRBJ1-1; 10 nucleotides line up with TRBD1. The V gene end was trimmed by 8 bases and the J gene end by 6 bases; junction bases not matched to a gene: 21. Per the germline V gene, CDR1 is MDHEN and CDR2 is SYDVKM. The CDR3 is made up of 18 amino acids. The CDR3 reads CASRADISRDRGFAEAFF. In DNA, the CDR3 is TGTGCCAGCCGCGCAGATATTTCCCGGGACAGGGGTTTTGCTGAAGCTTTCTTT. The full variable domain, in which reference TRBV28 and TRBJ1-1 provide the parts outside the CDR3, is DVKVTQSSRYLVKRTGEKVFLECVQDMDHENMFWYRQDPGLGLRLIYFSYDVKMKEKGDIPEGYSVSREKKERFSLILESASTNQTSMYLCASRADISRDRGFAEAFFGQGTRLTVV.

This chain connects TRBV2 to TRBJ2-7; no clear D. Germline assignment: CDR1 SNHLY and CDR2 FYNNEI. This CDR3 is 12 amino acids long. The V end lost 5 bases, the J end lost 2 bases, and 7 bases lay between the germline ends. CDR3 bases: TGTGCCAGCAGTACGGACGCCTACGAGCAGTACTTC. It yields the protein CASSTDAYEQYF.

This clonotype was counted at least ten times. The chain employs TRBV12-3 or TRBV12-4 and TRBJ1-1; 11 nucleotides align to TRBD1. The J segment lost 1 base and the V segment lost 3 bases, leaving 7 bases of the junction unmatched. This CDR3 contains 17 residues. CDR3 in DNA: TGTGCCAGCAGTTTCTCTGGACAGGGGGCGCGGAACACTGAAGCTTTCTTT. This encodes CASSFSGQGARNTEAFF.

To note about this clonotype: A clone one base away is much larger, so this may be a read error. This chain links TRBV28 with TRBJ2-7; D is unclear. There are 11 residues in the CDR3. The V end lost 8 bases, the J end lost 6 bases, and 11 bases lay between the germline ends. The germline CDR1 and CDR2 sequences are MDHEN and SYDVKM. DNA of the CDR3: TGTGCCAGCGGTACGTCCCGCGAGCAGTACTTC. Protein product: CASGTSREQYF.

This clonotype was seen at least ten times. The CDR3 here is CASTYSRAGEQYF. CDR3 nucleotides: TGTGCCAGCACCTATAGTCGGGCCGGGGAGCAGTACTTC. The chain couples TRBV28 to TRBJ2-7; D not certain. CDR1 MDHEN and CDR2 SYDVKM come from the germline V gene. The CDR3 sequence is 13 residues long. Trimming removed 7 bases at V and 7 bases at J, with 17 bases between.

This clonotype was recorded at least ten times. This chain joins TRBV28 and TRBJ2-7; TRBD2 aligns across 10 bases. This CDR3 contains 15 residues. Losses at the gene ends were 3 bases for V and 3 bases for J; bases not matched to a gene: 5. Germline V gives CDR1 MDHEN, CDR2 SYDVKM. This CDR3 reads CASSFSGRAVYEQYF. The CDR3 nucleotides read TGTGCCAGCAGTTTCAGCGGGAGGGCCGTCTACGAGCAGTACTTC.

In this sample, this clonotype turned up many times. The chain has TRBV27 and TRBJ2-7, with D possibly being TRBD2 (7 bases). There are 15 residues in the CDR3. Germline V gene data show CDR1 as MNHEY and CDR2 as SMNVEV (reference sequence). V was pared by 2 bases and J by 3 bases, with 14 bases between. Here the CDR3 reads CASSLRGGVNYEQYF. The CDR3 coding sequence is TGTGCCAGCAGTTTAAGGGGGGGAGTAAACTACGAGCAGTACTTC.

This clonotype was found many times. The chain couples TRBV28 to TRBJ1-2; D might be TRBD1 (6 bases). The CDR3 spans 14 residues. The V end lost 1 base, the J end lost 7 bases, and 13 bases lay between the germline ends. CDR1 is MDHEN, CDR2 SYDVKM, per germline. CDR3 loop: CASSLYWGRVGYTF. The CDR3 DNA reads as TGTGCCAGCAGTTTATATTGGGGGCGTGTTGGCTACACCTTC.

The J gene is TRBJ2-7, the V gene TRBV6-1; possibly TRBD1 for D (5 bases). The CDR3 is 15 residues long. Trimming removed 5 bases at V and 3 bases at J, with 17 bases between. Germline CDR1 reads MNHNS; CDR2 reads SASEGT. CDR3: CASSPYQGLGYEQYF. In DNA, the CDR3 is TGTGCCAGCAGTCCTTACCAGGGCCTGGGCTACGAGCAGTACTTC.

This clonotype was observed many times. J is TRBJ2-5 and V is TRBV5-6, with 12 positions matching TRBD1. V shed 5 bases, J shed 5 bases, and the junction held 4 bases outside the gene matches. Germline V gives CDR1 SGHDT, CDR2 YYEEEE. The CDR3 has 14 residues. This CDR3 is CASSSGQGAETQYF. The DNA for the CDR3 is TGTGCCAGCAGTTCGGGACAGGGGGCTGAGACCCAGTACTTC.

This clonotype was counted between two and nine times. The rearrangement links TRBV19 to TRBJ1-5, with TRBD1 as a possible D gene (5 bases). V was pared by 6 bases and J by 2 bases, with 14 bases between. The germline gives CDR1 LNHDA, CDR2 SQIVND (reference sequence). CDR3 length equals 15 residues. The CDR3 loop is CASRRTGVGNQPQHF. The CDR3 DNA reads as TGTGCCAGTAGACGAACAGGCGTGGGCAATCAGCCCCAGCATTTT.

This clonotype was seen more than once but under ten times. This chain connects TRBV6-9 to TRBJ2-7, with 10 bases identical to TRBD2. V dropped 3 bases and J dropped 6; count of bases not matched to a gene: 5. The CDR3 consists of 14 residues. CDR1 is MNHGY and CDR2 is SVAAGI in the germline V gene. CDR3 residues: CASSYELAGREQYF. The CDR3 coding sequence is TGTGCCAGCAGTTACGAACTAGCGGGACGCGAGCAGTACTTC.

The chain carries TRBV12-3 or TRBV12-4 and TRBJ2-1; 9 bases are a match to TRBD1. V lost 5 bases, J lost 5 bases, and 7 bases stayed unmatched. This CDR3 region has 15 residues. The CDR3 DNA follows: TGTGCCAGCAGTCCCGGGACAGGGAAAAACAATGAGCAGTTCTTC. Encoded protein: CASSPGTGKNNEQFF.